This T cell receptor (beta chain) appears in the sequencing data of a study of cytomegalovirus exposure and HLA in healthy donors. Looking at the study overall: The use of the same platform for the 90 to 150 validation repertoires and the approximately 730 first-cohort repertoires was reported by a later analysis.

The V end was cut by 0 bases, the J end by 2 bases, with 14 bases between. The CDR3 spans 16 residues. The germline CDR1 and CDR2 sequences are SGHRS and YFSETQ. With respect to this clone: Its specificity is unknown.

Study results and caveats: The classifier reportedly diagnosed cytomegalovirus status with high specificity and sensitivity. Within the approximately 110 validation repertoires, first-cohort TCR clusters tended to co-occur, according to a later analysis.

Here immunoSEQ multiplex PCR was the method, and the copy in TCRdb shows in-frame clones only, minus some. This sample has some 270,000 clones, with around 85% found just once. The genes are TRBV5-1 and TRBJ1-2, with D unresolved. The material sequenced was PBMCs. The sequence derives from a woman aged 18-29 years in good health and CMV-seronegative. The CDR3 nucleotides are TGCGCCAGCAGCTTGGGGTCCTATTTCCTGAACTATGGCTACACCTTC. It yields the protein CASSLGSYFLNYGYTF.